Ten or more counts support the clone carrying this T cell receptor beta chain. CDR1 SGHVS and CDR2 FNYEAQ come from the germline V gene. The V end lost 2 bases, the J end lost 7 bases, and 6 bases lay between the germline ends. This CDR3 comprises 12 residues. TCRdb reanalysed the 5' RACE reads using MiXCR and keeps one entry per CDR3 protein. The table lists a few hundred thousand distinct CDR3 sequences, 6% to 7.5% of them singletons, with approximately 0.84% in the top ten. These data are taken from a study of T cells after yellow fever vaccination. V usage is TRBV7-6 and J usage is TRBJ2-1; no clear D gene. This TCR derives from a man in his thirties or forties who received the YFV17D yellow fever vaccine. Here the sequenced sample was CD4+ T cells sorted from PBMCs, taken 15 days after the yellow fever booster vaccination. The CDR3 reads CASSLSGNEQFF. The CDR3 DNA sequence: TGTGCCAGCAGCTTATCTGGGAATGAGCAGTTCTTC.